The next 30 T cell receptor beta chains were all read from a single sample in a study of blood T cell repertoires in COVID-19. Clones were read by immunoSEQ multiplex PCR, and TCRdb kept only the in-frame ones, dropping some. The data show 45,000 to 55,000 clones, with around 87% seen just once and roughly 8% held by the top ten. Sequencing was done on a sample of peripheral blood. These receptors all come from a man aged 50 or older with active COVID-19.

The rearrangement links TRBV27 to TRBJ2-3; 7 positions agree with TRBD1. Germline trimming cut 4 bases from V and 2 bases from J; bases unmatched to any gene: 3. CDR3 length: 14 amino acids. CDR1 is MNHEY, CDR2 SMNVEV, per germline (reference sequence). The CDR3 loop reads CASSSDRDTDTQYF. In nucleotides, the CDR3 is TGTGCCAGCAGTTCCGACAGGGACACAGATACGCAGTATTTT.

This chain joins TRBV25-1 and TRBJ1-2; unclear D gene. V shed 3 bases and J shed 3 bases, with 14 bases lying between them. CDR1 is MGHDK, CDR2 SYGVNS, per germline. The CDR3 contains 15 residues. The CDR3 protein is CASSDHPTRYYGYTF. In nucleotides, the CDR3 is TGTGCCAGCAGTGACCACCCAACACGCTACTATGGCTACACCTTC.

In DNA form, the CDR3 reads TGTGCCTGGAAGGAGGACAGGGAGACCAATCAGCCCCAGCATTTT. Translated: CAWKEDRETNQPQHF. This chain connects TRBV30 to TRBJ1-5, with 8 bases matching TRBD1. The V gene's germline CDR1 is GTSNPN and CDR2 SVGIG (reference sequence). The CDR3 is 15 residues long. Losses at the gene ends were 4 bases for V and 3 bases for J; bases not matched to a gene: 8.

The chain employs TRBV6-5 and TRBJ2-5; 12 bases fit TRBD1. V shed 7 bases and J 7 bases; nucleotides not matched to a gene: 10. Germline V lookup: CDR1 MNHEY, CDR2 SVGAGI. This CDR3 is built from 15 residues. The CDR3: CASNPTGTGGSTQYF. The CDR3, as DNA: TGTGCCAGCAACCCGACCGGGACAGGGGGCTCGACCCAGTACTTC.

The CDR3 region is CACGQGEELANEKLFF. The DNA for the CDR3 is TGTGCCTGTGGACAGGGGGAAGAATTAGCTAATGAAAAACTGTTTTTT. The V call is TRBV30, the J call TRBJ1-4; 10 bases line up with TRBD1. V was clipped by 6 bases and J by 3 bases; unmatched bases: 10. The germline CDR1 and CDR2 sequences are GTSNPN and SVGIG (reference sequence). This CDR3 is 16 amino acids long.

This clone was counted a single time. This sequence joins TRBV5-6 and TRBJ2-1; D perhaps matches TRBD2 (6 bases). Trimming removed 1 base at V and 6 bases at J, with 8 bases between. The CDR3 contains 13 residues. Germline-derived CDR1 and CDR2 are SGHDT and YYEEEE. The CDR3 reads CASSLTSSNEQFF. CDR3 in DNA: TGTGCCAGCAGCTTGACTAGCAGCAATGAGCAGTTCTTC.

This clone was seen ten or more times. The chain combines TRBV3-1 (or the pseudogene TRBV3-2) with TRBJ2-2; 7 bases line up with TRBD1. Unmatched junction bases numbered 5, after V lost 4 bases and J lost 0 bases. The germline V gene encodes CDR1 LGHDT and CDR2 YNNKEL (reference sequence). This CDR3 contains 16 residues. The CDR3 protein is CASSRLGGANTGELFF. Here the CDR3 DNA reads TGTGCCAGCAGCCGCTTAGGGGGCGCGAACACCGGGGAGCTGTTTTTT.

The chain has TRBV4-3 and TRBJ1-4; tentative D call: TRBD1 (6 bases). V was shortened by 1 base and J by 8 bases, with 11 bases between the two germline ends. Germline-derived CDR1 and CDR2 are LGHNA and YSLEER. The CDR3 spans 14 residues. The CDR3 here is CASSQVPGDEKLFF. The CDR3 nucleotides read TGCGCCAGCAGCCAAGTTCCAGGGGACGAAAAACTGTTTTTT.

The V and J genes are TRBV6-1 and TRBJ1-1, with D maybe TRBD1 (5 bases). In germline, CDR1 is MNHNS, CDR2 SASEGT. V shed 4 bases and J shed 2 bases, with 17 bases lying between them. There are 16 residues in the CDR3. In DNA form, the CDR3 reads TGTGCCAGCAGTGTGGGGGGATGGGGGGGAAACACTGAAGCTTTCTTT. Amino acid sequence: CASSVGGWGGNTEAFF.

This rearrangement joins TRBV6-6 to TRBJ1-4; no reliable D call. Deletions cut 7 bases from V and 8 bases from J, with 17 bases between. Per germline, CDR1 MNHNY and CDR2 SVGAGI (reference sequence). The CDR3 sequence is 14 residues long. For the CDR3, the DNA is TGTGCCAGCAAACGGGGTGAAGGGCAAGAAAAACTGTTTTTT. Translated: CASKRGEGQEKLFF.

The chain is built from TRBV6-2 or TRBV6-3 and TRBJ1-1; TRBD1 is a possible D gene (5 bases). The length of the CDR3 is 16 residues. The V end lost 2 bases, the J end lost 0 bases, and 13 bases lay between the germline ends. In germline, CDR1 is MNHEY, CDR2 SVGEGT. The CDR3 DNA reads TGTGCCAGCAGTTACGTCCCAGGGCCTATGAACACTGAAGCTTTCTTT. Its protein is CASSYVPGPMNTEAFF.

The chain couples TRBV7-3 to TRBJ1-2; D possibly corresponds to TRBD1 (5 bases). The CDR3 totals 14 residues. V shed 5 bases and J shed 8 bases, with 18 bases lying between them. Germline V lookup: CDR1 SGHTA, CDR2 FQGTGA. The CDR3 DNA reads TGTGCCAGCAGCCCCCCGAGCAGGGAAGGAGGCTACACCTTC. This gives the protein CASSPPSREGGYTF.

Here the CDR3 reads CASSYRDRGYQPQHF. The CDR3, as DNA: TGTGCCAGCAGTTACCGGGACAGGGGATATCAGCCCCAGCATTTT. The genes are TRBV6-2 or TRBV6-3 and TRBJ1-5, with 10 bases that match TRBD1. V shed 2 bases and J 5 bases; nucleotides not matched to a gene: 3. The germline CDR1 and CDR2 sequences are MNHEY and SVGEGT. The CDR3 length is 15 residues.

The rearrangement joins TRBV6-2 or TRBV6-3 to TRBJ1-1; D gene uncertain. The CDR3 spans 14 residues. Germline CDR1 is MNHEY and CDR2 is SVGEGT. Trimming pared 2 bases from V and 11 bases from J, leaving 18 bases between. The CDR3 loop is CASSYRGEAMTAFF. Written as DNA, the CDR3 is TGTGCCAGCAGTTACCGCGGGGAGGCTATGACGGCTTTCTTT.

The chain combines TRBV7-2 with TRBJ2-7, with D possibly matching TRBD1 (5 bases). Germline CDR1 and CDR2: SGHTA and FQGNSA. This CDR3 is 15 amino acids long. V was pared by 2 bases and J by 1 base, with 12 bases between. The CDR3 sequence: CASSLYQGDSYEQYF. CDR3 coding DNA: TGTGCCAGCAGCTTATACCAGGGCGATTCCTACGAGCAGTACTTC.

The rearrangement uses TRBV4-3 and TRBJ2-1; 9 bases are shared with TRBD2. Germline V gene data show CDR1 as LGHNA and CDR2 as YSLEER. The CDR3 spans 17 residues. With 1 base clipped from V and 0 bases from J, the junction kept 4 bases outside the gene matches. This chain's CDR3 is CASSQVTSGSSYNEQFF. The CDR3 DNA sequence: TGCGCCAGCAGCCAAGTGACTAGCGGAAGCTCCTACAATGAGCAGTTCTTC.

The CDR3 here is CASSFSTEAFF. DNA for the CDR3: TGTGCCAGCAGCTTTAGTACGGAGGCTTTCTTT. The V gene is TRBV5-6, the J gene TRBJ1-1; D not certain. V lost 2 bases to trimming and J lost 11 bases, with 10 bases between them. Germline CDR1 is SGHDT and CDR2 is YYEEEE. This CDR3 comprises 11 residues.

This chain uses TRBV18 with TRBJ1-2, with 9 bases matching TRBD1. The length of the CDR3 is 15 residues. The germline V gene encodes CDR1 KGHSH and CDR2 LQKENI. V was pared by 3 bases and J by 7 bases, with 9 bases of the junction left unmatched. The CDR3 sequence is CASSPTHGTGIGYTF. DNA for the CDR3: TGTGCCAGCTCACCGACCCATGGGACAGGGATTGGCTACACCTTC. Full variable domain (outside the CDR3, taken from reference TRBV18 and TRBJ1-2): NAGVMQNPRHLVRRRGQEARLRCSPMKGHSHVYWYRQLPEEGLKFMVYLQKENIIDESGMPKERFSAEFPKEGPSILRIQQVVRGDSAAYFCASSPTHGTGIGYTFGSGTRLTVV.

This chain links TRBV18 with TRBJ1-2; D ambiguous. Germline assignment: CDR1 KGHSH and CDR2 LQKENI. Trimming left V 2 bases short and J 2 bases short, with 6 bases between. This CDR3 is built from 13 residues. CDR3 region: CASSPGENYGYTF. The CDR3 bases are TGTGCCAGCTCACCAGGGGAGAACTATGGCTACACCTTC.

V and J are TRBV30 and TRBJ2-3, with TRBD1 matching over 10 bases. Germline CDR1 and CDR2: GTSNPN and SVGIG (reference sequence). The CDR3 sequence is 15 residues long. After removal of 1 base from V and 5 bases from J, the junction contained 6 bases not matched to a gene. The CDR3 nucleotides are TGTGCCTGGAGTGGGCGACAGGGGGCAGGAGATACGCAGTATTTT. Its protein is CAWSGRQGAGDTQYF. The whole variable domain, remainder taken from reference TRBV30 and TRBJ2-3, is SQTIHQWPATLVQPVGSPLSLECTVEGTSNPNLYWYRQAAGRGLQLLFYSVGIGQISSEVPQNLSASRPQDRQFILSSKKLLLSDSGFYLCAWSGRQGAGDTQYFGPGTRLTVL.

The rearrangement uses TRBV6-2 or TRBV6-3 and TRBJ1-3, with TRBD1 identical over 11 bases. Trimming at V came to 4 bases and at J to 2 bases, leaving 4 bases not matched to a gene. Germline CDR1 and CDR2: MNHEY and SVGEGT. There are 16 residues in the CDR3. The CDR3 bases are TGTGCCAGCAGTTCGCCGGGACAGGGGGCTGGAAACACCATATATTTT. It translates to CASSSPGQGAGNTIYF.

The gene calls are TRBV27 and TRBJ1-6; possibly TRBD1 for D (5 bases). Germline CDR1 reads MNHEY; CDR2 reads SMNVEV (reference sequence). The CDR3 covers 15 residues. The V and J ends lost 3 bases and 7 bases respectively, with 13 bases between them. The CDR3 loop is CASSFRRELNSPLHF. The CDR3 DNA follows: TGTGCCAGCAGTTTCCGCAGGGAATTAAATTCACCCCTCCACTTT.

V is TRBV6-5 and J is TRBJ2-5, with D unresolved. CDR3 length equals 14 residues. In germline, CDR1 is MNHEY, CDR2 SVGAGI. V lost 0 bases and J 1 base, leaving 6 bases between the germline ends. For the CDR3, the DNA is TGTGCCAGCAGTTACTCGACTTCCCAAGAGACCCAGTACTTC. Protein: CASSYSTSQETQYF.

The J gene is TRBJ2-7, the V gene TRBV4-3, with 8 bases lining up with TRBD2. Germline V lookup: CDR1 LGHNA, CDR2 YSLEER. V lost 1 base to trimming and J lost 0 bases; unmatched junction nucleotides: 5. The CDR3 has 16 residues. The CDR3 loop reads CASSQVVAGYSYEQYF. The CDR3 nucleotides read TGCGCCAGCAGCCAAGTCGTAGCGGGGTACTCCTACGAGCAGTACTTC.

V and J are TRBV5-1 and TRBJ2-7; weak D call: TRBD1 (5 bases). The CDR3 is 12 amino acids. CDR1 SGHRS and CDR2 YFSETQ come from the germline V gene. V lost 2 bases and J 5 bases, leaving 8 bases between the germline ends. The CDR3 spells CASSFIGDEQYF. CDR3 nucleotide sequence: TGCGCCAGCAGCTTCATAGGGGACGAGCAGTACTTC.

The genes are TRBV7-2 and TRBJ1-2, with 9 bases aligning to TRBD1. J lost 6 bases, V lost 1 base, and 6 bases had no gene match. The CDR3 contains 15 residues. Germline V gives CDR1 SGHTA, CDR2 FQGNSA. The CDR3, as DNA: TGTGCCAGCAGCTTAGGACCCGACAGGGGGAATGGCTACACCTTC. Protein sequence: CASSLGPDRGNGYTF.

This chain joins TRBV7-2 and TRBJ2-2, with 9 bases that match TRBD2. The CDR3 runs 18 residues. Trimming cost V 5 bases and J 0 bases; bases outside gene matches: 10. CDR1 is SGHTA and CDR2 is FQGNSA in the germline V gene. CDR3 sequence reads: CASSTLAGVMANTGELFF. In nucleotides, the CDR3 is TGTGCCAGCAGCACCTTAGCGGGGGTAATGGCGAACACCGGGGAGCTGTTTTTT.

The V and J genes are TRBV10-3 and TRBJ2-1; 10 positions agree with TRBD2. Trimming at V came to 6 bases and at J to 8 bases, leaving 16 bases not matched to a gene. Germline V gene data show CDR1 as ENHRY and CDR2 as SYGVKD. The length of the CDR3 is 17 residues. The CDR3 region has the DNA TGTGCCATCAGGCCTACTCTACCCAGCGGGAGGGCATATGAGCAGTTCTTC. Protein product: CAIRPTLPSGRAYEQFF.

J is TRBJ1-1 and V is TRBV6-4; D may be TRBD1 (5 bases). The germline V gene encodes CDR1 MRHNA and CDR2 SNTAGT. The CDR3 is made up of 13 amino acids. V lost 2 bases, J lost 11 bases, and 15 bases lay in between. For the CDR3, the DNA is TGTGCCAGCAGTGACGGAACAGGAAGAGCGGCTTTCTTT. As protein: CASSDGTGRAAFF.

V and J are TRBV3-1 (or the pseudogene TRBV3-2) and TRBJ1-2; D possibly corresponds to TRBD1 (6 bases). The CDR3 is 15 amino acids. The germline CDR1 and CDR2 sequences are LGHDT and YNNKEL (reference sequence). V was pared by 0 bases and J by 4 bases, with 12 bases between. CDR3 sequence reads: CASSQEVQGTYGYTF. DNA of the CDR3: TGTGCCAGCAGCCAAGAAGTCCAGGGGACCTATGGCTACACCTTC.